The source of this T cell receptor (beta chain) is a study of technical replicates of blood from a handful of donors. The data were produced by immunoSEQ multiplex PCR, yet TCRdb's version contains in-frame clones alone and is incomplete. The sample lists fewer than 90,000 clones; over 90% were seen once. The TCR sequence derives from a human donor in good health. The sequencing sample was made of T cells isolated from PBMCs.

The DNA of the CDR3 is TGTGCCAGCAGTTACTCGATCGGACAGGGTGAAGCTTTCTTT. It translates to CASSYSIGQGEAFF. V and J are TRBV6-5 and TRBJ1-1, with TRBD1 matching 8 bases. Germline V gene lookup returns CDR1 MNHEY and CDR2 SVGAGI. The CDR3 extends over 14 amino acids. J lost 7 bases, V lost 0 bases, and 4 bases had no gene match.